This TCR beta chain was recorded in a study of control samples from healthy donors and cancer patients. The CDR3 extends over 18 amino acids. Germline V lookup: CDR1 MNHNS, CDR2 SASEGT. J gave up 0 bases and V 0 bases, and 9 bases lay outside the gene matches. The assay was immunoSEQ multiplex PCR, and TCRdb's table has in-frame clones only and misses some. The sample records roughly 130,000 clones, just under 95% being singletons. The sequence was collected from a man aged 55 to 70 with colorectal cancer. The chain carries TRBV6-1 and TRBJ2-3, with 7 bases aligning to TRBD1. The sequenced sample was PBMCs. The CDR3 sequence: CASSEALGQTTSTDTQYF. CDR3 bases: TGTGCCAGCAGTGAAGCGCTGGGACAGACAACTAGCACAGATACGCAGTATTTT.